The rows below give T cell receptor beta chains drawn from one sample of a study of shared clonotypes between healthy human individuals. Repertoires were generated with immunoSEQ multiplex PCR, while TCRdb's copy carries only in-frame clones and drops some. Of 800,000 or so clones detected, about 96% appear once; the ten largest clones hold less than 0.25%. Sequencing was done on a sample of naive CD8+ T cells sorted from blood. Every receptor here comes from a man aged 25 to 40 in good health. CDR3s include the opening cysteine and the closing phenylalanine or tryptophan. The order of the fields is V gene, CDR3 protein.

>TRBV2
CASSEASDTQYF
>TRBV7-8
CASSSYRVSNQPQHF
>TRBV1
CTSSQLRRMNGSYEQYF
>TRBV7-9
CASSLGLSTGELFF
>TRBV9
CASSVAGVEQFF
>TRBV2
CASSSQSRTDTQYF
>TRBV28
CASSRTLAESSYEQYF
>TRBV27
CASSPLTGKGTYEQYF
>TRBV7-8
CASTFYGGSTDTQYF
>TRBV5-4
CASSGEETYDEQFF
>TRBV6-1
CASLDRESSEAFF
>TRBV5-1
CASSLETVSYEQYF
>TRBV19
CASSIVGLPNEQFF
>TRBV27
CASSSTSGVYNEQFF
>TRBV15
CATSLAWGLAGVGPSPGELFF
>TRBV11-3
CASSLRGSSGPGELFF
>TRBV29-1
CSADGGTSTDTQYF
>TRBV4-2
CASSQDASVRGPYNEQFF
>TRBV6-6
CASVGGGNQPQHF
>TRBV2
CASSVILRGTYQNTGELFF
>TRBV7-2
CASSPFSGTDTQYF
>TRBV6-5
CASSIGTTYNEQFF
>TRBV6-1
CASSRSGYTDTQYF
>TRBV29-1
CSVVLAGFYEQYF
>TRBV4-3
CASSHLQGVNYNEQFF
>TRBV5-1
CASSFTSGSIGELFF
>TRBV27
CASSFGLGSQETQYF
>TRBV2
CASSDRTSGLYNEQFF
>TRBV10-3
CAISESGETSTDTQYF
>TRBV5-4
CASSLGVDFVEAFF
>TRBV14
CASSQDLDSYEQYF
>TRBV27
CASSFEGPLGEQYF
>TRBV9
CASSGQARDTEAFF
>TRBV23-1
CASIPGTSGRAGKNIQYF
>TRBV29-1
CSVGTGSSYEQYF
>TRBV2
CASSVAGGNEQYF
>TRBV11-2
CASSQELAGGTNEQFF
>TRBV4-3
CASSQDHGAGNIQYF
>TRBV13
CASGGRGEQFF
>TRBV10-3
CAISGGQGDSGANVLTF
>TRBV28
CASTVRLAGINEQFF
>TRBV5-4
CASSLGESYEQYF
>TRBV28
CATSGLESTGELFF
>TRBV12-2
CASRLNGSGGRNTEAFF
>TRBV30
CAWRDREGTSGATAQYF